A single sample gave rise to the 32 T cell receptor beta chains below, sequenced in a study of CD8 T cells in ankylosing spondylitis. General observations from the study: Characteristic, it appeared, of ankylosing spondylitis blood was a TCR beta motif of roughly 8 highly homologous variants.

For these receptors, no antigen is known. TCRdb analysed the 5' RACE reads with MiXCR anew, one entry per CDR3 protein. In the table there are 470,000 or so distinct CDR3 sequences, 25% to 30% of which are singletons. Specimen: blood, either unsorted or a sorted T cell fraction (not recorded which). These TCRs come from a male donor with ankylosing spondylitis.

The chain links TRBV7-9 to TRBJ2-1, with TRBD2 matching 12 bases. CDR3 length: 15 amino acids. V gave up 3 bases and J gave up 6 bases; unmatched junction bases: 3. Germline CDR1 SEHNR, CDR2 FQNEAQ (reference sequence). The CDR3 coding sequence is TGTGCCAGCAGCTTCGGGACTAGCGGGTTCAATGAGCAGTTCTTC. This gives the protein CASSFGTSGFNEQFF.

This clonotype was recorded a few times. V and J are TRBV2 and TRBJ2-3, with D perhaps TRBD1 (5 bases). Trimming cost V 4 bases and J 5 bases, with 16 bases left between them. The CDR3 extends over 15 amino acids. CDR1 is SNHLY and CDR2 is FYNNEI in the germline V gene. CDR3 residues: CASSVAQALEDTQYF. In nucleotides, the CDR3 is TGTGCCAGCAGTGTCGCACAGGCCCTCGAAGATACGCAGTATTTT. Supplemented by reference TRBV2 and TRBJ2-3, the full variable domain reads EPEVTQTPSHQVTQMGQEVILRCVPISNHLYFYWYRQILGQKVEFLVSFYNNEISEKSEIFDDQFSVERPDGSNFTLKIRSTKLEDSAMYFCASSVAQALEDTQYFGPGTRLTVL.

V gene TRBV5-1 combines with J gene TRBJ2-2; TRBD1 is a possible D gene (8 bases). This CDR3 is 15 amino acids long. Trimming left V 4 bases short and J 5 bases short, with 15 bases between. Germline V gives CDR1 SGHRS, CDR2 YFSETQ. The CDR3 DNA reads as TGCGCCAGCAGCATCGACAGGGGAGGGACCGGGGAGCTGTTTTTT. Protein product: CASSIDRGGTGELFF.

There are many counts of this clonotype. The CDR3 DNA follows: TGTGCCAGCAGCATCCGAAGGGCCTCCGCCGATACGCAGTATTTT. Residues: CASSIRRASADTQYF. V gene TRBV7-9 combines with J gene TRBJ2-3, with D unclear. The CDR3 is 15 residues long. Trimming pared 5 bases from V and 6 bases from J, leaving 18 bases between. Germline loops: CDR1 SEHNR, CDR2 FQNEAQ (reference sequence).

A few counts support this clonotype. The rearrangement uses TRBV20-1 and TRBJ2-1, with 14 bases that match TRBD2. CDR3 length equals 16 residues. Germline CDR1 and CDR2: DFQATT and SNEGSKA (reference sequence). V shed 3 bases, J shed 9 bases, and the junction held 10 bases outside the gene matches. This chain's CDR3 is CSARPGLAGVTVEQFF. CDR3 coding DNA: TGCAGTGCTAGGCCGGGACTAGCGGGAGTAACAGTTGAGCAGTTCTTC.

The chain is built from TRBV7-9 and TRBJ2-4, with D perhaps TRBD1 or TRBD2 (5 bases each). There are 12 residues in the CDR3. The V gene lost 7 bases and the J gene lost 6 bases, with 10 bases spanning the gap. In germline, CDR1 is SEHNR, CDR2 FQNEAQ (reference sequence). The CDR3 bases are TGTGCCAGCAAGGGACGGGGAAACATTCAGTACTTC. Protein product: CASKGRGNIQYF.

This clonotype was observed a handful of times. The rearrangement joins TRBV7-8 to TRBJ1-2, with 9 bases matching TRBD1. With V trimmed by 2 bases and J by 0 bases, 10 bases remained unmatched. CDR3 length: 18 amino acids. Germline values: CDR1 SGHVS, CDR2 FQNEAQ. CDR3 loop: CASSLPTLGQGANYGYTF. The DNA of the CDR3 is TGTGCCAGCAGCTTACCCACCTTGGGACAGGGAGCTAACTATGGCTACACCTTC.

V usage is TRBV4-1 and J usage is TRBJ1-1; maybe TRBD1 (5 bases). CDR1 MGHRA and CDR2 YSYEKL come from the germline V gene. This CDR3 comprises 19 residues. Deletions cut 0 bases from V and 0 bases from J, with 20 bases between. This chain's CDR3 is CASSQDLSRLQVVNTEAFF. The CDR3 DNA sequence: TGCGCCAGCAGCCAAGATCTTTCCCGCTTACAGGTGGTGAACACTGAAGCTTTCTTT.

This clonotype was seen a few times. The J gene is TRBJ2-5, the V gene TRBV12-3 or TRBV12-4; 7 nucleotides align to TRBD2. The ends lost 8 bases at V and 1 base at J; junction bases unmatched: 7. The CDR3 extends over 14 amino acids. The CDR3 loop reads CASGVGGFQETQYF. The DNA for the CDR3 is TGTGCCAGCGGGGTCGGGGGGTTCCAAGAGACCCAGTACTTC.

The chain carries TRBV5-1 and TRBJ2-5; 10 bases fit TRBD2. CDR1 and CDR2 (germline): SGHRS, YFSETQ. Trimming cost V 0 bases and J 5 bases; bases outside gene matches: 10. The CDR3 has 17 residues. This chain's CDR3 is CASSLADLAGEGETQYF. In DNA, the CDR3 is TGCGCCAGCAGCTTGGCGGATCTAGCGGGAGAAGGGGAGACCCAGTACTTC.

The chain employs TRBV4-2 and TRBJ1-2, with TRBD1 identical over 7 bases. The CDR3 consists of 13 residues. Germline loops: CDR1 LGHNA, CDR2 YNFKEQ. V was pared by 0 bases and J by 8 bases, with 3 bases of the junction left unmatched. Here the CDR3 reads CASSQDRQGGYTF. The DNA of the CDR3 is TGTGCCAGCAGCCAAGATCGACAGGGAGGCTACACCTTC.

The rearrangement links TRBV20-1 to TRBJ1-4; tentative D call: TRBD1 (6 bases). V lost 5 bases to trimming and J lost 5 bases, with 15 bases between them. The CDR3 extends over 14 amino acids. Germline V lookup: CDR1 DFQATT, CDR2 SNEGSKA (reference sequence). CDR3 DNA sequence: TGCAGTGCTTATAAACAGGGTGGGAATGAAAAACTGTTTTTT. This gives the protein CSAYKQGGNEKLFF.

Many counts were recorded for this clonotype. J is TRBJ2-1 and V is TRBV20-1, with TRBD1 matching over 8 bases. CDR3 length equals 16 residues. Germline V gives CDR1 DFQATT, CDR2 SNEGSKA (reference sequence). V was pared by 1 base and J by 4 bases, with 9 bases of the junction left unmatched. In nucleotides, the CDR3 is TGCAGTGCTAGAGCGGCCACAGGGGGTAATTACAATGAGCAGTTCTTC. Residues: CSARAATGGNYNEQFF.

V is TRBV20-1 and J is TRBJ2-1; D call uncertain. Germline CDR1 is DFQATT and CDR2 is SNEGSKA (reference sequence). V lost 1 base and J 8 bases, leaving 18 bases between the germline ends. The CDR3 runs 15 residues. The CDR3 here is CSARAAAEGFDEQFF. CDR3 nucleotide sequence: TGCAGTGCTAGAGCGGCGGCGGAAGGGTTTGATGAGCAGTTCTTC.

This clonotype was seen only a few times. The rearrangement uses TRBV12-3 or TRBV12-4 and TRBJ2-1, with D perhaps TRBD1 (6 bases). The CDR3 extends over 13 amino acids. Trimming took off 4 bases at V and 6 bases at J, with 10 bases between the two ends. The CDR3 region is CASSSLQGNEQFF. CDR3 sequence (DNA): TGTGCCAGCAGTTCGCTACAGGGCAATGAGCAGTTCTTC.

This clonotype was counted a few times. The chain couples TRBV5-1 to TRBJ2-5; D is perhaps TRBD2 (6 bases). The CDR3 consists of 15 residues. Germline V CDR1 and CDR2: SGHRS, YFSETQ. V was cut by 2 bases and J by 2 bases, with 13 bases left in between. The CDR3 sequence: CASSLRRDGQETQYF. The CDR3 coding sequence is TGCGCCAGCAGCTTAAGGCGGGACGGGCAAGAGACCCAGTACTTC.

This rearrangement joins TRBV5-6 to TRBJ2-1; the match to TRBD1 covers 7 bases. CDR1 and CDR2 from the germline V gene are SGHDT and YYEEEE. This CDR3 is built from 15 residues. Trimming removed 4 bases from V and 4 bases from J; junction bases left unmatched: 8. CDR3 in DNA: TGTGCCAGCAGCCCGGGACAGAACCTATACAATGAGCAGTTCTTC. Protein product: CASSPGQNLYNEQFF.

The V and J genes are TRBV7-2 and TRBJ2-3; TRBD2 matches at 7 bases. CDR1 and CDR2 (germline): SGHTA, FQGNSA. The CDR3 is 15 residues long. J lost 4 bases, V lost 6 bases, and 10 bases had no gene match. CDR3: CASREPSGFADTQYF. CDR3 DNA: TGTGCCAGCAGGGAACCTAGCGGTTTCGCAGATACGCAGTATTTT.

The gene calls are TRBV24-1 and TRBJ2-1; tentatively, D is TRBD1 (5 bases). CDR1 is KGHDR and CDR2 is SFDVKD in the germline V gene. The V gene lost 0 bases and the J gene lost 8 bases, with 16 bases spanning the gap. The CDR3 sequence is 16 residues long. The CDR3 spells CATSDLGRSGQYEQFF. The CDR3, as DNA: TGTGCCACCAGTGATTTGGGCAGGTCTGGACAATATGAGCAGTTCTTC.

The rearrangement links TRBV5-1 to TRBJ2-3; the match to TRBD2 covers 11 bases. The trim removed 3 bases at V and 0 bases at J, leaving 12 bases unmatched. The CDR3 length is 19 residues. CDR1 SGHRS and CDR2 YFSETQ come from the germline V gene. The CDR3 DNA reads TGCGCCAGCAGCTCGAACCTAGCGGGAGGCCGCCTAAGCACAGATACGCAGTATTTT. Residues: CASSSNLAGGRLSTDTQYF.

V is TRBV20-1 and J is TRBJ2-4; a possible D gene is TRBD1 (5 bases). CDR1 is DFQATT and CDR2 is SNEGSKA in the germline V gene (reference sequence). Trimming left V 6 bases short and J 0 bases short, with 15 bases between. The CDR3 is made up of 15 amino acids. CDR3 in DNA: TGCAGTGCGGCAACAGGTTTGTCAGCCAAAAACATTCAGTACTTC. Amino acids: CSAATGLSAKNIQYF.

This clonotype was seen a few times. The chain combines TRBV4-1 with TRBJ1-2, with a weak D call TRBD1 (6 bases). Trimming cost V 0 bases and J 6 bases, with 14 bases left between them. The CDR3 totals 15 residues. CDR1 MGHRA and CDR2 YSYEKL come from the germline V gene. The CDR3 protein is CASSQDPGVGDGYTF. DNA for the CDR3: TGCGCCAGCAGCCAAGACCCAGGGGTAGGGGATGGCTACACCTTC.

The chain is built from TRBV6-6 and TRBJ1-1; D remains unclear. The length of the CDR3 is 12 residues. Germline CDR1 is MNHNY and CDR2 is SVGAGI (reference sequence). Trimming took off 4 bases at V and 5 bases at J, with 8 bases between the two ends. The CDR3 bases are TGTGCCAGCAGTTGGCGGCGGACTGAAGCTTTCTTT. Translated, it gives CASSWRRTEAFF.

This rearrangement joins TRBV7-2 to TRBJ1-4; D call uncertain. This CDR3 has 14 amino acids. V lost 5 bases and J lost 6, with 13 bases in between. Germline-derived CDR1 and CDR2 are SGHTA and FQGNSA. DNA for the CDR3: TGTGCCAGCAGCCATCCGCCTTGGGATGAAAAACTGTTTTTT. Translated: CASSHPPWDEKLFF.

The V call is TRBV6-2 or TRBV6-3, the J call TRBJ2-1; no reliable D call. CDR3 length equals 14 residues. CDR1 and CDR2 from the germline V gene are MNHEY and SVGEGT. The V end lost 7 bases, the J end lost 0 bases, and 10 bases lay between the germline ends. CDR3 coding DNA: TGTGCCAGCACAGTTAGGACCTCCTACAATGAGCAGTTCTTC. It is translated as CASTVRTSYNEQFF.

The V gene is TRBV7-9, the J gene TRBJ1-2, with TRBD1 matching over 8 bases. After removal of 5 bases from V and 13 bases from J, the junction contained 6 bases not matched to a gene. The CDR3 sequence is 11 residues long. Germline V gene data show CDR1 as SEHNR and CDR2 as FQNEAQ (reference sequence). The CDR3 DNA sequence: TGTGCCAGCAGCCCCGGACAGGGCCCCACCTTC. Its translation is CASSPGQGPTF.

The rearrangement uses TRBV20-1 and TRBJ2-3; 9 positions agree with TRBD2. Unmatched junction bases numbered 5, after V lost 5 bases and J lost 2 bases. CDR1 is DFQATT and CDR2 is SNEGSKA in the germline V gene (reference sequence). The CDR3 is made up of 14 amino acids. CDR3 DNA: TGCAGTGCTGGCCTAGCGGGGCACACAGATACGCAGTATTTT. Encoded protein: CSAGLAGHTDTQYF.

This clonotype occurred many times. The J gene is TRBJ1-5, the V gene TRBV27; D call uncertain. The CDR3 has 14 amino acids. In germline, CDR1 is MNHEY, CDR2 SMNVEV (reference sequence). V was cut by 3 bases and J by 0 bases, with 6 bases left in between. The CDR3 loop is CASSFDGSNQPQHF. The DNA of the CDR3 is TGTGCCAGCAGTTTTGACGGTAGCAATCAGCCCCAGCATTTT.

The chain is built from TRBV4-2 and TRBJ2-1, with unresolved D. CDR1 is LGHNA and CDR2 is YNFKEQ in the germline V gene. The CDR3 has 14 residues. The V end was cut by 4 bases, the J end by 4 bases, with 11 bases between. CDR3 sequence: CASSRLTDYNEQFF. DNA for the CDR3: TGTGCCAGCAGCCGGCTGACTGATTACAATGAGCAGTTCTTC.

Ten or more counts support this clonotype. The V call is TRBV20-1, the J call TRBJ2-5; 8 nucleotides agree with TRBD2. V was clipped by 6 bases and J by 4 bases; unmatched bases: 10. The germline V gene encodes CDR1 DFQATT and CDR2 SNEGSKA (reference sequence). The length of the CDR3 is 14 residues. The CDR3 protein is CSAPVGGGRETQYF. The CDR3 nucleotides are TGCAGTGCGCCAGTCGGCGGGGGGCGAGAGACCCAGTACTTC.

The chain is built from TRBV24-1 and TRBJ2-2; 9 nucleotides align to TRBD1. With V trimmed by 3 bases and J by 7 bases, 8 bases remained unmatched. Looked up from germline, CDR1 is KGHDR and CDR2 is SFDVKD. The CDR3 consists of 16 residues. The CDR3: CATSDVGTGSSGELFF. The CDR3 coding sequence is TGTGCCACCAGTGATGTCGGGACAGGGTCAAGCGGGGAGCTGTTTTTT.

In DNA, the CDR3 is TGCAGCGTTGGGGGGGACAGGTGGATTGAGCAGTACTTC. As protein: CSVGGDRWIEQYF. The genes are TRBV29-1 and TRBJ2-7; 8 bases align to TRBD1. V trimming: 4 bases; J trimming: 7 bases; junction bases outside the gene matches: 9. Germline loops: CDR1 SQVTM, CDR2 ANQGSEA. The CDR3 length is 13 residues.